The 9 T cell receptor beta chains below were found in one sample sequenced in a study of OX40 agonist ivuxolimab in advanced cancers. The assay was immunoSEQ multiplex PCR, and TCRdb's table has in-frame clones only and misses some. Of about 80,000 clones in the sample, 90% to 95% were seen once. The material was CD4+ or CD8+ T cells sorted from blood, obtained in a trial of the OX40 agonist ivuxolimab. The receptor set was obtained from an adult with an advanced solid tumor such as melanoma, head and neck, liver or kidney cancer.

On this clone itself: The junction differs from germline at one of its ends, possibly a read error. The chain links TRBV7-7 to TRBJ2-3, with a tentative D call TRBD2 (5 bases). The CDR3 extends over 14 amino acids. CDR1 is SSHAT and CDR2 is FNYEAQ in the germline V gene (reference sequence). The CDR3 is CASSQLVGTDTQYF. The CDR3 DNA follows: TGTGCTAGCAGCCAACTAGTTGGGACAGATACGCAGTATTTT.

This rearrangement joins TRBV10-3 to TRBJ2-1; possibly TRBD1 for D (6 bases). V was shortened by 8 bases and J by 14 bases, with 16 bases between the two germline ends. CDR1 is ENHRY, CDR2 SYGVKD, per germline. The CDR3 consists of 11 residues. The CDR3 sequence: CAIQAYRVKFF. CDR3 DNA sequence: TGTGCCATCCAGGCATACAGGGTGAAGTTCTTC.

In DNA, the CDR3 is TGTGCCAGCGGCACTACCGCAGGTGTGGAGACCCAGTACTTC. Its translation: CASGTTAGVETQYF. The chain employs TRBV28 and TRBJ2-5; D is undetermined. Germline V gene lookup returns CDR1 MDHEN and CDR2 SYDVKM. V was trimmed by 8 bases and J by 5 bases, leaving 18 bases between them. This CDR3 contains 14 residues.

This chain joins TRBV7-2 and TRBJ2-3; the D is unclear. Germline CDR1 and CDR2: SGHTA and FQGNSA. The CDR3 loop spans 14 amino acids. Trimming cost V 2 bases and J 2 bases, with 8 bases left between them. The CDR3 reads CASSLYQATDTQYF. DNA of the CDR3: TGTGCCAGCAGCTTATACCAGGCCACAGATACGCAGTATTTT.

This clone came up once. The chain couples TRBV5-1 to TRBJ1-2; 9 bases align to TRBD1. The germline V gene has CDR1 SGHRS and CDR2 YFSETQ. The CDR3 sequence is 15 residues long. V shed 4 bases and J 2 bases; nucleotides not matched to a gene: 6. The CDR3 loop is CASSVGTGSNYGYTF. The CDR3 DNA sequence: TGCGCCAGCAGCGTGGGGACAGGGTCCAACTATGGCTACACCTTC.

The rearrangement uses TRBV7-3 and TRBJ2-6; a possible D gene is TRBD1 (5 bases). The CDR3 length is 15 residues. Per the germline V gene, CDR1 is SGHTA and CDR2 is FQGTGA. Trimming cost V 5 bases and J 3 bases, with 11 bases left between them. The CDR3 protein is CASSPQGGGANVLTF. CDR3 in DNA: TGTGCCAGCAGCCCCCAGGGTGGTGGGGCCAACGTCCTGACTTTC.

The genes are TRBV5-4 and TRBJ2-5; perhaps D is TRBD1 or TRBD2 (5 bases each). The CDR3 covers 15 residues. V was shortened by 4 bases and J by 2 bases, with 15 bases between the two germline ends. CDR1 and CDR2 from the germline V gene are SGHNT and YYREEE (reference sequence). As DNA, the CDR3 is TGTGCCAGCAGCACGCCTCGGGACGCACAAGAGACCCAGTACTTC. Encoded protein: CASSTPRDAQETQYF.

The gene calls are TRBV11-3 and TRBJ2-1, with TRBD1 matching over 9 bases. The germline V gene encodes CDR1 SGHNT and CDR2 YENEEA. J gave up 5 bases and V 5 bases, and 7 bases lay outside the gene matches. The CDR3 has 15 residues. The CDR3 nucleotides read TGTGCCAGCAGCCGGGGACAGGGAGTACACAATGAGCAGTTCTTC. Protein: CASSRGQGVHNEQFF.

This rearrangement joins TRBV6-6 to TRBJ2-5; D may correspond to TRBD1 or TRBD2 (5 bases each). Trimming took off 6 bases at V and 8 bases at J, with 22 bases between the two ends. Germline CDR1 reads MNHNY; CDR2 reads SVGAGI (reference sequence). This CDR3 spans 15 amino acids. CDR3 loop: CASRKLQPAWDTQYF. As DNA, the CDR3 is TGTGCCAGCAGGAAACTACAGCCGGCATGGGACACCCAGTACTTC.